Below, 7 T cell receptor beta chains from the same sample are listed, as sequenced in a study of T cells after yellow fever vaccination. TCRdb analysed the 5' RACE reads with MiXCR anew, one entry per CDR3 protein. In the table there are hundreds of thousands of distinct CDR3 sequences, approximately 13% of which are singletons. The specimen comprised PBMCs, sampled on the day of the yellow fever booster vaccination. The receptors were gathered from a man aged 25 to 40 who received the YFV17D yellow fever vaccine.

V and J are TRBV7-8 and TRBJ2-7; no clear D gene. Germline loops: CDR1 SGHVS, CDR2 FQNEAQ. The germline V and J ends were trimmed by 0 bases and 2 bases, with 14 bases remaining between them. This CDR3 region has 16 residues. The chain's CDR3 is CASSLAGTWETYEQYF. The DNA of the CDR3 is TGTGCCAGCAGCTTAGCGGGTACTTGGGAAACCTACGAGCAGTACTTC. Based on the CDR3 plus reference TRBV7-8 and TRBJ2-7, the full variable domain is GAGVSQSPRYKVAKRGQDVALRCDPISGHVSLFWYQQALGQGPEFLTYFQNEAQLDKSGLPSDRFFAERPEGSVSTLKIQRTQQEDSAVYLCASSLAGTWETYEQYFGPGTRLTVT.

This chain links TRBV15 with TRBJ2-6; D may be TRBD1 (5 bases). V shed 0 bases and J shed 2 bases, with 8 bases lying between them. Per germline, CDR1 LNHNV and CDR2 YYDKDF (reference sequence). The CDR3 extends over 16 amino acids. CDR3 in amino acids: CATSRERQTGANVLTF. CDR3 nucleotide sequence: TGTGCCACCAGCAGAGAACGACAGACTGGGGCCAACGTCCTGACTTTC.

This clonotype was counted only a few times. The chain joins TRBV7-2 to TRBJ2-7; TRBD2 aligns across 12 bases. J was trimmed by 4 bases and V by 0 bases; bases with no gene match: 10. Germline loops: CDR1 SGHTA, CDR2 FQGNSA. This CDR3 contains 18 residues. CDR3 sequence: CASSLALTGLAGRYEQYF. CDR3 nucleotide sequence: TGTGCCAGCAGCTTAGCGCTAACAGGACTAGCGGGAAGGTACGAGCAGTACTTC.

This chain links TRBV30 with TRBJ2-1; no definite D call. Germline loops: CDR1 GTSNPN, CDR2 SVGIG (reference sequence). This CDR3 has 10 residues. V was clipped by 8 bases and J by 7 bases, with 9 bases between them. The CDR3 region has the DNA TGTGCCGGGAAGTGGAATGAGCAGTTCTTC. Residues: CAGKWNEQFF. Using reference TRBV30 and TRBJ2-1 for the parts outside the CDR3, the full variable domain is SQTIHQWPATLVQPVGSPLSLECTVEGTSNPNLYWYRQAAGRGLQLLFYSVGIGQISSEVPQNLSASRPQDRQFILSSKKLLLSDSGFYLCAGKWNEQFFGPGTRLTVL.

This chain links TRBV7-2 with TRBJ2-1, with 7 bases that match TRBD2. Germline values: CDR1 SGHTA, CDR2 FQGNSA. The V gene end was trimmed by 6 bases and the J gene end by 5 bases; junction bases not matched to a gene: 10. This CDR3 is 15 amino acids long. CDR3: CASRKAGPADNEQFF. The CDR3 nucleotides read TGTGCCAGCAGAAAAGCGGGGCCCGCTGACAATGAGCAGTTCTTC.

In DNA, the CDR3 is TGTGCCAGCAGTTTACTACGCGGGGTCAATGAGCAGTTCTTC. It is translated as CASSLLRGVNEQFF. This chain joins TRBV28 and TRBJ2-1; the D gene is possibly TRBD2 (6 bases). With 2 bases removed from V and 6 bases from J, the gap between germline ends came to 11 bases. The CDR3 contains 14 residues. Germline V gene data show CDR1 as MDHEN and CDR2 as SYDVKM.

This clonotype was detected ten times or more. The CDR3 DNA follows: TGTGCCAGCAGCTTAACGAGGGGCACTGAAGCTTTCTTT. Translating it yields CASSLTRGTEAFF. This chain connects TRBV7-3 to TRBJ1-1; D possibly corresponds to TRBD1 (5 bases). Germline CDR1 SGHTA, CDR2 FQGTGA. Trimming stripped 0 bases from V and 4 bases from J, with 6 bases between. The CDR3 has 13 amino acids.